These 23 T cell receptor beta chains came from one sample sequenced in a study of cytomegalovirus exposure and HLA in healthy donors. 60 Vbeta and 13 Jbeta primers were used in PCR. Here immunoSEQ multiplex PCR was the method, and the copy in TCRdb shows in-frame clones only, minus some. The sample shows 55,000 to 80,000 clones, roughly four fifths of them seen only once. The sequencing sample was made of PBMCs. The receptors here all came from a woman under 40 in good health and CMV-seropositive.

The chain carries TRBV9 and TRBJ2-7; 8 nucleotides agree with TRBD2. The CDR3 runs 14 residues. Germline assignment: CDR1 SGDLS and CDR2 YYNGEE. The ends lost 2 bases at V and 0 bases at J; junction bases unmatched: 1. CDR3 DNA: TGTGCCAGCAGCGTTCGGGAGGGCTCCTACGAGCAGTACTTC. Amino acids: CASSVREGSYEQYF.

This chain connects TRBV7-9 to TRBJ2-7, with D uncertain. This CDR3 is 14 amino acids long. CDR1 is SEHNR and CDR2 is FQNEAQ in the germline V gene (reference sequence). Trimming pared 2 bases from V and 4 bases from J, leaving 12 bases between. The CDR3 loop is CASSLSQNTYEQYF. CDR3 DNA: TGTGCCAGCAGCTTATCCCAAAATACTTACGAGCAGTACTTC.

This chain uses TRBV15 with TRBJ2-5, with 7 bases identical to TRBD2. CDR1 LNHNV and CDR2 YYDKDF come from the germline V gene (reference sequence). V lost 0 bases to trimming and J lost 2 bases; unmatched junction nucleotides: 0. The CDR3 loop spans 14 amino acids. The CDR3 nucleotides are TGTGCCACCAGCAGAGAGGGACTACAAGAGACCCAGTACTTC. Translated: CATSREGLQETQYF. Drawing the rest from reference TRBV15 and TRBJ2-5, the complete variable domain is DAMVIQNPRYQVTQFGKPVTLSCSQTLNHNVMYWYQQKSSQAPKLLFHYYDKDFNNEADTPDNFQSRRPNTSFCFLDIRSPGLGDTAMYLCATSREGLQETQYFGPGTRLLVL.

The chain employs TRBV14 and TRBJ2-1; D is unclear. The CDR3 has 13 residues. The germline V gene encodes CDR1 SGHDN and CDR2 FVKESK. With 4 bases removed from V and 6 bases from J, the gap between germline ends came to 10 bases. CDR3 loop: CASSRRVSNEQFF. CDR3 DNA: TGTGCCAGCAGCCGACGGGTCTCCAATGAGCAGTTCTTC. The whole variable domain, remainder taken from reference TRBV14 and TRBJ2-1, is EAGVTQFPSHSVIEKGQTVTLRCDPISGHDNLYWYRRVMGKEIKFLLHFVKESKQDESGMPNNRFLAERTGGTYSTLKVQPAELEDSGVYFCASSRRVSNEQFFGPGTRLTVL.

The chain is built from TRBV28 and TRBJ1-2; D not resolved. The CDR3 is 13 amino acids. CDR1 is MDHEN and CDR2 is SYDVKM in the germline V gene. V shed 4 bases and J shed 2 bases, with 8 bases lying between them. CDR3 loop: CASSYSNNYGYTF. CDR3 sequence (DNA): TGTGCCAGCAGTTATTCTAACAACTATGGCTACACCTTC.

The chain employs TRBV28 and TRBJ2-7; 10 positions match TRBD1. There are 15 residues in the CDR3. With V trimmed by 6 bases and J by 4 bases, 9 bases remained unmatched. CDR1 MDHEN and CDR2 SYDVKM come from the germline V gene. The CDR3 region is CASRNPGQGLYEQYF. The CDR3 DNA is TGTGCCAGCAGGAACCCGGGACAGGGGTTGTACGAGCAGTACTTC.

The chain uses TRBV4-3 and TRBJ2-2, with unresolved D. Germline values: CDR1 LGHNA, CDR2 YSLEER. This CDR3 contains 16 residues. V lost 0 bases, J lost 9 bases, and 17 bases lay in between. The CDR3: CASSQEIYSRPRELFF. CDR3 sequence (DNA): TGCGCCAGCAGCCAAGAAATCTACAGCCGGCCCAGGGAGCTGTTTTTT.

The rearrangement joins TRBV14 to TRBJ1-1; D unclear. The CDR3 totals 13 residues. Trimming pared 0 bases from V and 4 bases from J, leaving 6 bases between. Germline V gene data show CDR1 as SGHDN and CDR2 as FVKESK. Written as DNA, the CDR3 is TGTGCCAGCAGCCAAGATCTTGTCACTGAAGCTTTCTTT. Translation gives CASSQDLVTEAFF. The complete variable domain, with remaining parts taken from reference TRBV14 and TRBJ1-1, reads EAGVTQFPSHSVIEKGQTVTLRCDPISGHDNLYWYRRVMGKEIKFLLHFVKESKQDESGMPNNRFLAERTGGTYSTLKVQPAELEDSGVYFCASSQDLVTEAFFGQGTRLTVV.

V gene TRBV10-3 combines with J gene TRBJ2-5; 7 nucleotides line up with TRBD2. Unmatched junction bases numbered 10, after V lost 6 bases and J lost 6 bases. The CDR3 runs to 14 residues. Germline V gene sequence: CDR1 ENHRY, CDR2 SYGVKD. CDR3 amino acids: CAISSSTAGKTQYF. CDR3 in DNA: TGTGCCATCAGCTCCTCGACAGCGGGAAAGACCCAGTACTTC.

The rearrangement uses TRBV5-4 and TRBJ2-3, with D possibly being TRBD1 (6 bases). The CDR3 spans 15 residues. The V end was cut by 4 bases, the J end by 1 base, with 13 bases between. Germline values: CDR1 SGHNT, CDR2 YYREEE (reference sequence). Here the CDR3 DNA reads TGTGCCAGCAGCGTCGGACAGAGACGCACAGATACGCAGTATTTT. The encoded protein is CASSVGQRRTDTQYF.

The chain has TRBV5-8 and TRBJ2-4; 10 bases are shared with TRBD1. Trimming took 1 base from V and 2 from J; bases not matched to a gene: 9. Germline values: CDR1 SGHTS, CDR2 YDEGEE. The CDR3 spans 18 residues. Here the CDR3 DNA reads TGTGCCAGCAGCTTGTTCTGGGGGGACAGGGGACCCAAAAACATTCAGTACTTC. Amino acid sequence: CASSLFWGDRGPKNIQYF.

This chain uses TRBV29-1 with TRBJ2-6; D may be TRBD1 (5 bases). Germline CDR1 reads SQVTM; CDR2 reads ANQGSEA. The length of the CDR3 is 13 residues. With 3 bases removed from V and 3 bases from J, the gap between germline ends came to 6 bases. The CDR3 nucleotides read TGCAGCGTTGACAGGGATGGGGCCAACGTCCTGACTTTC. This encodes CSVDRDGANVLTF.

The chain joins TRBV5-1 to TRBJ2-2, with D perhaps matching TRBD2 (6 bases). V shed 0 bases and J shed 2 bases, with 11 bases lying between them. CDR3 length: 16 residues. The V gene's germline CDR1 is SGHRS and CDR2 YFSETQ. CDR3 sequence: CASSLGGAGNTGELFF. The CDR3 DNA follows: TGCGCCAGCAGCTTGGGCGGGGCGGGAAACACCGGGGAGCTGTTTTTT.

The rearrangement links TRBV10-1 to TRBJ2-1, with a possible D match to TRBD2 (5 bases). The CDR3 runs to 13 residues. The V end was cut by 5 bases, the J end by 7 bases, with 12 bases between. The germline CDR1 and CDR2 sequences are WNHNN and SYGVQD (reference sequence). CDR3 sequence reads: CASSSETKNEQFF. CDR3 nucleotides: TGCGCCAGCAGTTCGGAGACTAAGAATGAGCAGTTCTTC.

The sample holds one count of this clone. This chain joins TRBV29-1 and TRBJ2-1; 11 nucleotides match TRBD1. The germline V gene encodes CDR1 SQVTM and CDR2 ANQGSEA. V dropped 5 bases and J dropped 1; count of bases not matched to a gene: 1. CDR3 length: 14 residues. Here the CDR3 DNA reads TGCAGCGTTCGGGACAGGGGGTCCTACAATGAGCAGTTCTTC. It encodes CSVRDRGSYNEQFF.

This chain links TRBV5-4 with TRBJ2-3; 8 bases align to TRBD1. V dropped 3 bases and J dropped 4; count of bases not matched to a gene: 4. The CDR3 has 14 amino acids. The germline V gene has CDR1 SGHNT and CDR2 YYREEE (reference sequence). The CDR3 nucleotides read TGTGCCAGCAGCTCCAGGGGGCTCCCAGATACGCAGTATTTT. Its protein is CASSSRGLPDTQYF.

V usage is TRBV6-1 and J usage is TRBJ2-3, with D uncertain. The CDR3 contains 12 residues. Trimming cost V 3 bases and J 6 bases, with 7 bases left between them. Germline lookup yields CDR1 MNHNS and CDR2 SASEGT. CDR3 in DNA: TGTGCCAGCAGTGACGAGGTCGATACGCAGTATTTT. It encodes CASSDEVDTQYF.

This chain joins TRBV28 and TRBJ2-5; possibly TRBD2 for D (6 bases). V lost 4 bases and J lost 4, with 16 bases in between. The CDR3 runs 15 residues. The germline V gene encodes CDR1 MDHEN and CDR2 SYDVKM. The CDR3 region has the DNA TGTGCCAGCAGTTCCGGGACTCAGACTACAGAGACCCAGTACTTC. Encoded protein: CASSSGTQTTETQYF.

CDR3 in amino acids: CAFFNQKAAYNEQFF. The CDR3 region has the DNA TGCGCTTTTTTCAACCAGAAGGCGGCATACAATGAGCAGTTCTTC. V gene TRBV5-1 combines with J gene TRBJ2-1; D uncertain. From germline, CDR1 is SGHRS and CDR2 YFSETQ. CDR3 length: 15 residues.

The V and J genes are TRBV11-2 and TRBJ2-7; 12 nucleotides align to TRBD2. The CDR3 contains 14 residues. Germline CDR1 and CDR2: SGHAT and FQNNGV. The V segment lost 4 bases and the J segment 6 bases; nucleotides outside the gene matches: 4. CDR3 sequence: CASSWTSGIAEQYF. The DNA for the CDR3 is TGTGCCAGCAGCTGGACTAGCGGGATAGCCGAGCAGTACTTC.

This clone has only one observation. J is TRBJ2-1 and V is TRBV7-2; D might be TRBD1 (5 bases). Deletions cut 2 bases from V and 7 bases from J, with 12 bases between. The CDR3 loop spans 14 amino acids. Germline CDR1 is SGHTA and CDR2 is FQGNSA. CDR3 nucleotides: TGTGCCAGCAGCTTATCCAGGGCCAGGAATGAGCAGTTCTTC. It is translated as CASSLSRARNEQFF. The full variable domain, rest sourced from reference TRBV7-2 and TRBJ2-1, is GAGVSQSPSNKVTEKGKDVELRCDPISGHTALYWYRQSLGQGLEFLIYFQGNSAPDKSGLPSDRFSAERTGGSVSTLTIQRTQQEDSAVYLCASSLSRARNEQFFGPGTRLTVL.

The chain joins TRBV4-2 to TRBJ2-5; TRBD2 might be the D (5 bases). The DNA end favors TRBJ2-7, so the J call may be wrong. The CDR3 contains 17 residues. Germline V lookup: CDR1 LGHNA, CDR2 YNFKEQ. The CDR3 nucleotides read TGTGCCAGCAGCCAAGGTAGGGTGGGCGCGGGCTCTGGCGAGCAGTACTTC. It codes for CASSQGRVGAGSGEQYF.

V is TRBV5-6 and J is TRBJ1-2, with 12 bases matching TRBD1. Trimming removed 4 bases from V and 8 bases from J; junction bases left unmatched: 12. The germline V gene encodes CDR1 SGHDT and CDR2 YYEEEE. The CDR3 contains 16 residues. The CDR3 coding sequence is TGTGCCAGCAGCCAATATATGGGACAGGGGGCCCGGGGCTACACCTTC. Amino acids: CASSQYMGQGARGYTF.